A single sample is the source of the 31 T cell receptor beta chains below, sequenced in a study of multiple sclerosis patients with progressive multifocal leukoencephalopathy. Noted time point: before natalizumab initiation. Generated by immunoSEQ multiplex PCR, the TCRdb table keeps only in-frame clones and is missing some. The data contain more than 30,000 clones, 80% to 95% of them singletons. Sequenced sample: PBMCs. All receptors derive from a man in his thirties or forties with multiple sclerosis.

The rearrangement joins TRBV7-9 to TRBJ1-5; D uncertain. V was shortened by 5 bases and J by 5 bases, with 10 bases between the two germline ends. CDR1 SEHNR and CDR2 FQNEAQ come from the germline V gene (reference sequence). This CDR3 has 13 amino acids. The CDR3 DNA is TGTGCCAGCAGCCCAGACCAAGATCAGCCCCAGCATTTT. It yields the protein CASSPDQDQPQHF. Full variable domain (remainder filled in from reference TRBV7-9 and TRBJ1-5): DTGVSQNPRHKITKRGQNVTFRCDPISEHNRLYWYRQTLGQGPEFLTYFQNEAQLEKSRLLSDRFSAERPKGSFSTLEIQRTEQGDSAMYLCASSPDQDQPQHFGDGTRLSIL.

This sequence joins TRBV7-2 and TRBJ2-6; D may be TRBD2 (5 bases). The CDR3 is made up of 15 amino acids. Between the trimmed V and J ends, which lost 1 base and 2 bases, there was a span of 6 bases. From germline, CDR1 is SGHTA and CDR2 FQGNSA. The CDR3 region has the DNA TGTGCCAGCAGCTTAGGGGGAGCTGGGGCCAACGTCCTGACTTTC. It yields the protein CASSLGGAGANVLTF.

The chain couples TRBV29-1 to TRBJ2-7; TRBD1 might be the D (6 bases). Germline V gene data show CDR1 as SQVTM and CDR2 as ANQGSEA. The CDR3 covers 12 residues. The V and J ends lost 6 bases and 3 bases respectively, with 12 bases between them. The CDR3 loop reads CSVSVGGYEQYF. Here the CDR3 DNA reads TGCAGCGTGTCGGTAGGGGGCTACGAGCAGTACTTC.

This rearrangement joins TRBV19 to TRBJ1-1, with D possibly TRBD1 on 6 matching bases. V lost 6 bases and J lost 1, with 15 bases in between. Germline V gives CDR1 LNHDA, CDR2 SQIVND (reference sequence). This CDR3 has 15 amino acids. The CDR3 nucleotides read TGTGCCAGTAGCCGTTACAGGGCCTCGAACACTGAAGCTTTCTTT. It codes for CASSRYRASNTEAFF.

The CDR3 here is CASSLEWDTPNYGYTF. Here the CDR3 DNA reads TGCGCCAGCAGCTTGGAATGGGACACTCCCAACTATGGCTACACCTTC. This chain links TRBV5-1 with TRBJ1-2; TRBD1 is a possible D gene (6 bases). The length of the CDR3 is 16 residues. V lost 0 bases to trimming and J lost 2 bases, with 14 bases between them. The V gene's germline CDR1 is SGHRS and CDR2 YFSETQ.

The V call is TRBV7-3, the J call TRBJ2-1; D ambiguous. The CDR3 has 11 residues. The V end was cut by 5 bases, the J end by 5 bases, with 4 bases between. Germline V CDR1 and CDR2: SGHTA, FQGTGA. CDR3 loop: CASSQNNEQFF. The DNA of the CDR3 is TGTGCCAGCAGCCAAAACAATGAGCAGTTCTTC.

The chain joins TRBV4-3 to TRBJ2-5; D not resolved. The better agreement between TRBJ2-7 and the DNA end casts doubt on the J call. Germline CDR1 reads LGHNA; CDR2 reads YSLEER. The CDR3 is 13 residues long. CDR3 residues: CASSQEPQNEQYF. In DNA, the CDR3 is TGCGCCAGCAGCCAAGAACCCCAGAACGAGCAGTACTTC.

CDR3 bases: TGCGCCAGCAGTCAACAGGGGGCTGGGACTGAAGCTTTCTTT. It is translated as CASSQQGAGTEAFF. The chain employs TRBV4-1 and TRBJ1-1, with TRBD1 matching 9 bases. Germline V CDR1 and CDR2: MGHRA, YSYEKL. The CDR3 spans 14 residues. V lost 6 bases, J lost 5 bases, and 7 bases stayed unmatched.

This sequence joins TRBV4-2 and TRBJ2-5; TRBD2 aligns across 12 bases. Germline V lookup: CDR1 LGHNA, CDR2 YNFKEQ. Trimming at V came to 1 base and at J to 1 base, leaving 4 bases not matched to a gene. CDR3 length: 17 amino acids. CDR3 sequence: CASSQVVGLAGQETQYF. CDR3 nucleotide sequence: TGTGCCAGCAGCCAAGTTGTGGGACTAGCGGGCCAAGAGACCCAGTACTTC.

This clone showed up just a few times. The rearrangement joins TRBV5-1 to TRBJ1-2; 10 bases fit TRBD1. In germline, CDR1 is SGHRS, CDR2 YFSETQ. The CDR3 loop spans 14 amino acids. The ends lost 7 bases at V and 5 bases at J; junction bases unmatched: 8. DNA of the CDR3: TGCGCCAGCGAACGGACAGGGGGAGGTTATGGCTACACCTTC. Its translation: CASERTGGGYGYTF.

This clone appeared a single time. The chain employs TRBV6-1 and TRBJ2-3; D not certain. Per the germline V gene, CDR1 is MNHNS and CDR2 is SASEGT. The CDR3 length is 13 residues. V shed 8 bases and J shed 2 bases, with 11 bases lying between them. The chain's CDR3 is CASARAITDTQYF. The DNA for the CDR3 is TGTGCCAGCGCTAGGGCGATCACAGATACGCAGTATTTT.

J is TRBJ1-5 and V is TRBV2; D uncertain. Germline CDR1 SNHLY, CDR2 FYNNEI. CDR3 length equals 14 residues. V lost 0 bases and J 3 bases, leaving 6 bases between the germline ends. CDR3 region: CASSEAAVNQPQHF. DNA of the CDR3: TGTGCCAGCAGTGAAGCGGCAGTCAATCAGCCCCAGCATTTT.

The chain employs TRBV7-9 and TRBJ2-2; 13 bases are shared with TRBD2. The CDR3 has 16 residues. With V trimmed by 4 bases and J by 4 bases, 3 bases remained unmatched. The V gene's germline CDR1 is SEHNR and CDR2 FQNEAQ (reference sequence). The CDR3 spells CASSSGLAGVTGELFF. The CDR3 DNA is TGTGCCAGCAGCTCCGGACTAGCGGGAGTCACCGGGGAGCTGTTTTTT.

The rearrangement uses TRBV9 and TRBJ1-2; a weak D match, TRBD1 (5 bases). This CDR3 has 18 amino acids. CDR1 SGDLS and CDR2 YYNGEE come from the germline V gene. V was clipped by 0 bases and J by 2 bases, with 20 bases between them. The CDR3, as DNA: TGTGCCAGCAGCGTAGAGGAAAGAGGGCGGGGACCAAACTATGGCTACACCTTC. It translates to CASSVEERGRGPNYGYTF.

This chain joins TRBV27 and TRBJ2-1, with a weak D call TRBD1 (6 bases). The CDR3 extends over 16 amino acids. V lost 5 bases to trimming and J lost 7 bases, with 21 bases between them. CDR1 MNHEY and CDR2 SMNVEV come from the germline V gene (reference sequence). The CDR3 sequence: CASSPAGAPRRNEQFF. DNA of the CDR3: TGTGCCAGCAGTCCCGCAGGGGCCCCCCGCCGGAATGAGCAGTTCTTC.

CDR3 in DNA: TGTGCCAGCTCACCGCGGGACACCCACTACAATGAGCAGTTCTTC. As protein: CASSPRDTHYNEQFF. The chain joins TRBV18 to TRBJ2-1; the D call may be TRBD1 or TRBD2 (6 bases each). The ends were cut back, 3 bases at V and 3 bases at J, with 12 bases in the middle. CDR1 and CDR2 (germline): KGHSH, LQKENI. The CDR3 sequence is 15 residues long.

J is TRBJ2-5 and V is TRBV14, with 13 bases aligning to TRBD2. Germline CDR1 and CDR2: SGHDN and FVKESK. The CDR3 runs to 15 residues. J gave up 6 bases and V 6 bases, and 7 bases lay outside the gene matches. The DNA for the CDR3 is TGTGCCAGCAGTCCTGGACTAGCGGGAGTCCAGACCCAGTACTTC. This gives the protein CASSPGLAGVQTQYF.

In this sample, this clone turned up once. The chain joins TRBV6-1 to TRBJ2-2; 7 bases match TRBD2. With 8 bases clipped from V and 3 bases from J, the junction kept 9 bases outside the gene matches. Germline V gene data show CDR1 as MNHNS and CDR2 as SASEGT. The CDR3 is 15 amino acids. CDR3 coding DNA: TGTGCCAGCCAGTGGGGACTACCAGACACCGGGGAGCTGTTTTTT. It specifies CASQWGLPDTGELFF.

The V gene is TRBV4-3, the J gene TRBJ1-1, with 7 positions matching TRBD1. The germline V gene encodes CDR1 LGHNA and CDR2 YSLEER. The CDR3 loop spans 14 amino acids. V dropped 5 bases and J dropped 4; count of bases not matched to a gene: 7. The CDR3 sequence: CASSYDRASTEAFF. CDR3 DNA sequence: TGCGCCAGCAGCTATGACAGGGCCAGCACTGAAGCTTTCTTT.

V is TRBV9 and J is TRBJ1-1; no reliable D call. V was clipped by 0 bases and J by 0 bases, with 6 bases between them. From germline, CDR1 is SGDLS and CDR2 YYNGEE. This CDR3 comprises 14 residues. The CDR3 region is CASSVGLMNTEAFF. CDR3 nucleotides: TGTGCCAGCAGCGTAGGTCTGATGAACACTGAAGCTTTCTTT.

The chain carries TRBV19 and TRBJ2-5, with D perhaps assigned TRBD1 or TRBD2 (6 bases each). The CDR3 is 16 amino acids. With 1 base removed from V and 5 bases from J, the gap between germline ends came to 17 bases. Germline V gene data show CDR1 as LNHDA and CDR2 as SQIVND (reference sequence). This CDR3 reads CASSIVTRGGGETQYF. CDR3 coding DNA: TGTGCCAGTAGTATAGTCACCAGGGGAGGAGGGGAGACCCAGTACTTC.

This chain uses TRBV9 with TRBJ2-3, with 7 bases matching TRBD2. The CDR3 consists of 14 residues. Germline V gene sequence: CDR1 SGDLS, CDR2 YYNGEE. After removal of 3 bases from V and 8 bases from J, the junction contained 9 bases not matched to a gene. CDR3 DNA: TGTGCCAGCAGCGAGGTGGCACCGGGGGGTACGCAGTATTTT. It is translated as CASSEVAPGGTQYF.

The chain uses TRBV28 and TRBJ1-2; D is unresolved. Trimming left V 8 bases short and J 6 bases short, with 16 bases between. This CDR3 is built from 13 residues. Per the germline V gene, CDR1 is MDHEN and CDR2 is SYDVKM. CDR3 nucleotide sequence: TGTGCCAGCCTACGGCCGGGGAGGGATGGCTACACCTTC. Translating gives CASLRPGRDGYTF.

The chain combines TRBV30 with TRBJ2-7; D call uncertain. Germline V gene sequence: CDR1 GTSNPN, CDR2 SVGIG (reference sequence). V lost 2 bases and J 4 bases, leaving 12 bases between the germline ends. This CDR3 has 13 amino acids. The CDR3 loop reads CAWSSPVRYEQYV. DNA for the CDR3: TGTGCCTGGAGTTCCCCCGTTAGGTACGAGCAGTACGTC.

The rearrangement joins TRBV5-6 to TRBJ2-1, with D perhaps matching TRBD2 (6 bases). Looked up from germline, CDR1 is SGHDT and CDR2 is YYEEEE. Trimming shortened V by 4 bases and J by 13 bases, and 12 bases separated the two germline ends. The CDR3 is 11 residues long. The CDR3 DNA is TGTGCCAGCAGCATAGCGGAGTTACAGTTCTTC. This encodes CASSIAELQFF.

V usage is TRBV11-3 and J usage is TRBJ2-3; the D gene is possibly TRBD1 (6 bases). The V end was cut by 4 bases, the J end by 6 bases, with 14 bases between. The CDR3 has 14 amino acids. Germline CDR1 SGHNT, CDR2 YENEEA. This chain's CDR3 is CASSSYKDRDTQYF. The CDR3 nucleotides are TGTGCCAGCAGCTCGTATAAAGACAGGGATACGCAGTATTTT.

V and J are TRBV11-3 and TRBJ2-3; 7 bases fit TRBD1. CDR3 size: 16 residues. The germline V gene encodes CDR1 SGHNT and CDR2 YENEEA. V was clipped by 5 bases and J by 0 bases; unmatched bases: 8. CDR3 coding DNA: TGTGCCAGCAGCAAACAGGGGTGGGAGAGCACAGATACGCAGTATTTT. As protein: CASSKQGWESTDTQYF.

This chain uses TRBV15 with TRBJ2-1, with 11 positions matching TRBD2. The CDR3 spans 16 residues. The V gene's germline CDR1 is LNHNV and CDR2 YYDKDF (reference sequence). V dropped 3 bases and J dropped 9; count of bases not matched to a gene: 10. The CDR3 protein is CATSSLRLAGYLEQFF. The CDR3 region has the DNA TGTGCCACCAGCAGTCTTCGACTAGCGGGGTATCTTGAGCAGTTCTTC. The full variable domain, its missing parts supplied by reference TRBV15 and TRBJ2-1, is DAMVIQNPRYQVTQFGKPVTLSCSQTLNHNVMYWYQQKSSQAPKLLFHYYDKDFNNEADTPDNFQSRRPNTSFCFLDIRSPGLGDTAMYLCATSSLRLAGYLEQFFGPGTRLTVL.

V and J are TRBV19 and TRBJ2-1; D may be TRBD1 (6 bases). The CDR3 runs 12 residues. The germline V gene has CDR1 LNHDA and CDR2 SQIVND (reference sequence). V gave up 11 bases and J gave up 7 bases, with 15 bases separating them. CDR3 in DNA: TGTGCCTGCAGACAGGACCGAAATGAGCAGTTCTTC. Protein: CACRQDRNEQFF.

Only a few counts were recorded for this clone. The genes are TRBV5-1 and TRBJ1-2; D might be TRBD1 (5 bases). The V gene lost 0 bases and the J gene lost 8 bases, with 14 bases spanning the gap. The CDR3 spans 14 residues. Germline CDR1 and CDR2: SGHRS and YFSETQ. CDR3: CASSLVGPHGGYTF. The CDR3 nucleotides are TGCGCCAGCAGCTTGGTGGGGCCTCATGGGGGCTACACCTTC.

The chain couples TRBV12-5 to TRBJ2-1; 9 positions agree with TRBD2. J gave up 4 bases and V 4 bases, and 11 bases lay outside the gene matches. The CDR3 has 17 residues. Germline V gene sequence: CDR1 LGHNT, CDR2 FRNRAP. Written as DNA, the CDR3 is TGTGCTAGTGGTTCTGTAGCGGGAGCTGTCTTGTACAATGAGCAGTTCTTC. Translating it yields CASGSVAGAVLYNEQFF.